A selection of T cell receptor beta chains follows, all from one sample in a study of blood T cell repertoires in COVID-19. Clones were read by immunoSEQ multiplex PCR, and TCRdb kept only the in-frame ones, dropping some. The data hold over 200,000 clones, with around nine tenths observed a single time. Sequenced sample: peripheral blood. Receptor source: a woman in her sixties with acute or convalescent COVID-19. The CDR3 runs from the conserved cysteine through the conserved F or W. Each record gives: J gene, CDR3 length, V gene, D gene, clone size, CDR3 protein, CDR3 DNA. D genes are given only for firm matches. Only part of the rows carry a size: once, few, many, or a class if the clone is expanded.

>TRBJ1-5|16|TRBV20-1|.|.
CSASGFQAQGNQPQHF
TGCAGTGCTAGTGGGTTCCAAGCACAGGGAAATCAGCCCCAGCATTTT
>TRBJ2-1|15|TRBV9|TRBD2|.
CASRASGSSYNEQFF
TGTGCCAGCAGGGCTAGCGGGAGCTCCTACAATGAGCAGTTCTTC
>TRBJ1-1|12|TRBV29-1|.|.
CGGRTLNTEAFF
TGCGGAGGGAGGACCTTGAACACTGAAGCTTTCTTT
>TRBJ1-2|14|TRBV6-6|TRBD1|.
CASRLQGGNYGYTF
TGTGCCAGCAGACTACAGGGGGGGAACTATGGCTACACCTTC
>TRBJ1-1|12|TRBV19|.|.
CASRPGHTEAFF
TGTGCCAGCCGACCAGGGCACACTGAAGCTTTCTTT
>TRBJ2-2|16|TRBV6-5|.|.
CASSYQTAANTGELFF
TGTGCCAGCAGTTACCAGACAGCCGCGAACACCGGGGAGCTGTTTTTT
>TRBJ1-5|14|TRBV19|.|once
CASTPTGAYQPQHF
TGTGCCAGTACCCCGACAGGCGCTTATCAGCCCCAGCATTTT
>TRBJ1-5|15|TRBV5-1|.|.
CASSLGPEGNQPQHF
TGCGCCAGCAGCTTGGGCCCAGAAGGCAATCAGCCCCAGCATTTT
>TRBJ2-1|12|TRBV30|.|.
CAWSTSYNEQFF
TGTGCCTGGAGTACTTCCTACAATGAGCAGTTCTTC
>TRBJ1-1|14|TRBV9|.|.
CASSVGQDGTEAFF
TGTGCCAGCAGCGTAGGGCAGGATGGCACTGAAGCTTTCTTT
>TRBJ2-1|16|TRBV4-3|.|.
CASSQDWKGAYNEQFF
TGCGCCAGCAGCCAAGATTGGAAAGGGGCCTACAATGAGCAGTTCTTC
>TRBJ1-3|13|TRBV3-1/TRBV3-2|.|.
CASSQEEGNTIYF
TGTGCCAGCAGCCAAGAAGAGGGAAACACCATATATTTT
>TRBJ2-3|14|TRBV9|TRBD2|.
CASSVEAGAGSQYF
TGTGCCAGCAGCGTAGAAGCGGGAGCTGGCTCGCAGTATTTT
>TRBJ2-5|18|TRBV7-9|.|.
CASSRLASGDRDQETQYF
TGTGCCAGCAGCCGGCTCGCGTCAGGGGATAGGGACCAAGAGACCCAGTACTTC
>TRBJ1-5|17|TRBV6-2/TRBV6-3|TRBD1|.
CASSRSGGQGGNQPQHF
TGTGCCAGCAGTCGTTCGGGGGGACAGGGTGGCAATCAGCCCCAGCATTTT
>TRBJ2-5|14|TRBV2|.|.
CASSELRVGETQYF
TGTGCCAGCAGTGAACTCCGGGTAGGAGAGACCCAGTACTTC
>TRBJ2-5|13|TRBV5-1|TRBD1|.
CASSQDRGETQYF
TGCGCCAGCAGCCAGGACAGGGGAGAGACCCAGTACTTC
>TRBJ1-2|13|TRBV29-1|.|.
CSVDPRGSGGYTF
TGCAGCGTTGACCCCAGGGGTTCTGGTGGCTACACCTTC
>TRBJ2-3|15|TRBV5-6|TRBD1|.
CASSLTGTGQSTQYF
TGTGCCAGCAGCCTGACCGGGACAGGGCAATCGACGCAGTATTTT
>TRBJ2-7|13|TRBV29-1|TRBD1|.
CSVPGQDTYEQYF
TGCAGCGTTCCGGGACAGGACACCTACGAGCAGTACTTC
>TRBJ1-6|17|TRBV7-2|.|.
CASSLAGGLSRNSPLHF
TGTGCCAGCAGCTTAGCCGGGGGACTAAGTCGCAATTCACCCCTCCACTTT
>TRBJ1-2|14|TRBV6-6|TRBD1|.
CASSRRGAGRGYTF
TGTGCCAGCAGCCGCAGGGGGGCAGGGCGAGGCTACACCTTC
>TRBJ2-5|16|TRBV10-2|TRBD2|.
CASSDPGGGGRETQYF
TGCGCCAGCAGTGACCCCGGGGGGGGCGGCAGGGAGACCCAGTACTTC
>TRBJ2-7|13|TRBV6-5|TRBD1|.
CASTGQGIYEQYF
TGTGCCAGCACAGGACAGGGGATCTACGAGCAGTACTTC
>TRBJ1-4|16|TRBV5-4|TRBD1|.
CASSFRGGTGERKLFF
TGTGCCAGCAGCTTTAGGGGAGGGACAGGGGAGAGAAAACTGTTTTTT
>TRBJ2-3|12|TRBV3-1/TRBV3-2|.|.
CASSQEADTQYF
TGTGCCAGCAGCCAAGAGGCTGATACGCAGTATTTT
>TRBJ1-1|12|TRBV2|.|.
CASSVGGGREAF
TGTGCCAGCAGCGTAGGCGGGGGCAGAGAGGCGTTT
>TRBJ1-2|11|TRBV2|.|few
CASTAGYGYTF
TGTGCCAGCACGGCGGGTTATGGCTACACCTTC
>TRBJ2-7|16|TRBV5-1|TRBD2|.
CASSLAYSGRFDEQYF
TGCGCCAGCAGCTTGGCGTATAGCGGGAGATTCGACGAGCAGTACTTC
>TRBJ1-2|13|TRBV3-1/TRBV3-2|.|.
CASSQGEAGGYTF
TGTGCCAGCAGCCAAGGGGAAGCGGGCGGCTACACCTTC
>TRBJ2-5|15|TRBV19|TRBD2|.
CASSSLAGGFETQYF
TGTGCCAGTAGTAGCCTAGCGGGGGGGTTTGAGACCCAGTACTTC
>TRBJ2-7|15|TRBV5-1|TRBD1|.
CASSATTGAAYEQYF
TGCGCCAGCAGCGCCACGACAGGGGCCGCCTACGAGCAGTACTTC
>TRBJ1-2|14|TRBV18|TRBD1|.
CASSRGQVSYGYTF
TGTGCCAGCTCACGGGGACAGGTGAGCTATGGCTACACCTTC
>TRBJ1-2|14|TRBV7-9|.|once
CASSLGGGNYGYTF
TGTGCCAGCAGCTTAGGAGGGGGAAACTATGGCTACACCTTC
>TRBJ2-7|15|TRBV14|.|.
CASSPSLALSYEQYF
TGTGCCAGCAGCCCCAGCCTAGCGCTTTCCTACGAGCAGTACTTC
>TRBJ1-5|14|TRBV30|TRBD1|.
CAWSVTGQNQPQHF
TGTGCCTGGAGTGTGACAGGGCAAAATCAGCCCCAGCATTTT
>TRBJ2-2|16|TRBV11-3|TRBD1|few
CASSLGPGGDAGELFF
TGTGCCAGCAGCTTAGGCCCAGGGGGCGACGCCGGGGAGCTGTTTTTT
>TRBJ2-7|13|TRBV6-5|TRBD1|.
CASSLDRGNEQYF
TGTGCCAGCAGCCTCGACAGGGGAAACGAGCAGTACTTC
>TRBJ1-5|16|TRBV11-3|.|.
CASSLEGRQGSQPQHF
TGTGCCAGCAGCTTAGAGGGTAGGCAGGGGAGCCAGCCCCAGCATTTT
>TRBJ2-1|16|TRBV7-6|TRBD2|.
CASSSSSGRAYNEQFF
TGTGCCAGCAGCTCCTCTAGCGGGAGGGCCTACAATGAGCAGTTCTTC
>TRBJ2-1|15|TRBV6-5|.|once
CASSYSSRVYNEQFF
TGTGCCAGCAGTTACTCTTCCCGGGTGTACAATGAGCAGTTCTTC
>TRBJ1-6|15|TRBV9|TRBD1|.
CASSVTGTGTSPLHF
TGTGCCAGCAGCGTAACAGGGACAGGGACTTCACCCCTCCACTTT
>TRBJ2-7|14|TRBV11-2|.|.
CASSQEGGTYEQYF
TGTGCCAGCAGCCAAGAAGGAGGGACCTACGAGCAGTACTTC
>TRBJ1-5|14|TRBV10-2|TRBD1|.
CASSVAGGNQPQHF
TGCGCCAGCAGTGTGGCAGGGGGGAATCAGCCCCAGCATTTT
>TRBJ2-1|15|TRBV6-2/TRBV6-3|TRBD2|.
CASSKLAGGNNEQFF
TGTGCCAGCAGTAAACTAGCGGGAGGGAACAATGAGCAGTTCTTC
>TRBJ2-1|17|TRBV5-4|TRBD2|.
CASSLARTSGEYNEQFF
TGTGCCAGCAGCTTAGCTCGGACTAGCGGAGAGTACAATGAGCAGTTCTTC
>TRBJ2-5|16|TRBV18|TRBD1|.
CASSPQQGPSQETQYF
TGTGCCAGCTCACCGCAACAGGGGCCCTCCCAAGAGACCCAGTACTTC
>TRBJ1-2|15|TRBV2|TRBD1|.
CASSGDSLANYGYTF
TGTGCCAGCAGTGGGGACAGCTTAGCTAACTATGGCTACACCTTC
>TRBJ2-4|16|TRBV10-2|TRBD2|.
CASRASGAGGKNIQYF
TGCGCCAGCAGGGCTAGCGGGGCTGGGGGCAAAAACATTCAGTACTTC
>TRBJ1-3|18|TRBV28|.|.
CASSLLGSIPQAGNTIYF
TGTGCCAGCAGTTTATTAGGCTCAATCCCACAGGCTGGAAACACCATATATTTT
>TRBJ2-3|14|TRBV11-2|TRBD2|.
CASSLGGVGDTQYF
TGTGCCAGCAGCTTGGGGGGGGTGGGAGATACGCAGTATTTT
>TRBJ1-5|15|TRBV18|TRBD1|.
CASSPRTGAGQPQHF
TGTGCCAGCTCACCACGAACAGGGGCAGGTCAGCCCCAGCATTTT
>TRBJ2-1|15|TRBV5-4|.|.
CATHLGTLTQGEQFF
TGTGCCACCCACCTTGGAACGCTCACCCAGGGTGAGCAGTTCTTC
>TRBJ2-1|15|TRBV7-2|TRBD1|few
CASSWRQGRKDEQFF
TGTGCCAGCAGCTGGCGACAGGGGAGAAAGGATGAGCAGTTCTTC
>TRBJ2-3|13|TRBV10-1|.|few
CASSESAVNTQYF
TGCGCCAGCAGTGAGTCGGCCGTAAATACGCAGTATTTT
>TRBJ1-2|16|TRBV4-1|TRBD1|few
CASSQDRPDRASGYTF
TGCGCCAGCAGCCAAGATCGACCGGACAGGGCGTCTGGCTACACCTTC
>TRBJ1-3|17|TRBV7-3|.|few
CASSPERGKGSGNTIYF
TGTGCCAGCAGCCCGGAAAGGGGTAAAGGCTCTGGAAACACCATATATTTT
>TRBJ2-2|16|TRBV28|TRBD1|.
CASRSQGASPGGELFF
TGTGCCAGCAGGTCACAGGGGGCTTCCCCCGGCGGGGAGCTGTTTTTT